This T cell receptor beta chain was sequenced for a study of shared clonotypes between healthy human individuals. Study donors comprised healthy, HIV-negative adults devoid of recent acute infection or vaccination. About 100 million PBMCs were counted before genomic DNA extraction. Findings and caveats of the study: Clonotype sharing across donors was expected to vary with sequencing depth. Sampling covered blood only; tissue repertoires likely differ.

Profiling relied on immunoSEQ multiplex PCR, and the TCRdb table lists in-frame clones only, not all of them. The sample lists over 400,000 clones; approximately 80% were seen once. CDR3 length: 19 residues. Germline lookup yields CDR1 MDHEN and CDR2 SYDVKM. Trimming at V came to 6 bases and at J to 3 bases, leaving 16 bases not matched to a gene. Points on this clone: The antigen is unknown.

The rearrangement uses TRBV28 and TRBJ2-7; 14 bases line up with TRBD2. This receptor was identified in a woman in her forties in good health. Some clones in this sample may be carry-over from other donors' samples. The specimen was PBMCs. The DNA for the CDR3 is TGTGCCAGCAGCACCTCCGGGACTAGCGGGAGTCCTAACCTCTACGAGCAGTACTTC. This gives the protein CASSTSGTSGSPNLYEQYF.